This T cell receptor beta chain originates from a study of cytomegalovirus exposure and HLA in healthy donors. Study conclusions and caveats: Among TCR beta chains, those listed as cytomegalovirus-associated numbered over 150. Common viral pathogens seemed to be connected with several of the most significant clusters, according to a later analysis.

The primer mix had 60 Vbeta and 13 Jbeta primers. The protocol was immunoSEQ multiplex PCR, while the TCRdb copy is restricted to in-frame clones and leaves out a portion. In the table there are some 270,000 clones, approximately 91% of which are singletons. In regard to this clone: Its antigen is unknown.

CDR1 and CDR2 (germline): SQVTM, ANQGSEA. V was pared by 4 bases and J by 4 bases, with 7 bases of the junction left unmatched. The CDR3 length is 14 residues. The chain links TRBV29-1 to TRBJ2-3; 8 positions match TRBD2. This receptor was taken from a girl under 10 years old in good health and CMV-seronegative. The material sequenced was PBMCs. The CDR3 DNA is TGCAGCGTTGGAGAGCGGGGGACCGCAGATACGCAGTATTTT. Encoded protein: CSVGERGTADTQYF.